A selection of T cell receptor beta chains follows, all from one sample in a study of T cells in Graves' hyperthyroidism and ophthalmopathy. TCRdb ran MiXCR on the multiplex PCR reads and lists one entry per CDR3 protein. The top ten clones hold roughly 14% of a sample with hundreds of thousands of distinct CDR3 sequences, less than 15% of them seen once. The source material was blood. The receptors were sampled from a woman between 35 and 50 years old with Graves' hyperthyroidism. Each CDR3 is given without its conserved first and last residue. D genes are given only for firm matches. Size is stated for part of the rows, as once, few or many counts, or as a class when the clone is expanded.

.	TRBV27	.	TRBJ1-6	ASSREGSPLH
TRBD1	TRBV13	many	TRBJ2-7	ASSPRTGTYEQY
.	TRBV5-6	many	TRBJ2-4	ASSFGGEAIQY
.	TRBV11-2	many	TRBJ2-1	ASSFRAGSAGWDEQF
.	TRBV20-1	.	TRBJ1-3	SARALADTIY
.	TRBV29-1	few	TRBJ1-4	SGQGTNEKLF
.	TRBV28	many	TRBJ1-1	ASRHTRAGTLNTEAF
TRBD1	TRBV5-5	few	TRBJ2-7	ASGRTGENEQY
TRBD1	TRBV27	many	TRBJ1-6	ASSLGTAGNSPLH
.	TRBV6-1	.	TRBJ2-6	ATSPGANVLT
.	TRBV6-6	once	TRBJ1-2	ASSYSIWDTRGYT
.	TRBV7-2	.	TRBJ1-2	ASSSWGRDYGYT
.	TRBV6-1	many	TRBJ2-1	ASSERPAPYNEQF
.	TRBV19	.	TRBJ1-2	ASSTLTTNSGYT
.	TRBV5-1	many	TRBJ2-7	ASSLDEGGVREQY
.	TRBV2	few	TRBJ2-2	AGHREPDSEGVTPGSCF
.	TRBV7-2	many	TRBJ1-4	ASKNTAQNEKLF
.	TRBV7-7	.	TRBJ2-2	ASSLLESGELF
.	TRBV12-5	.	TRBJ2-1	ASGPPGASSYNEQF
.	TRBV11-3	many	TRBJ1-1	ASSFGTTNTEAF
.	TRBV20-1	many	TRBJ2-1	SATRTWDEQF
TRBD1	TRBV2	many	TRBJ2-4	ASSEMGPDRVAKNIQY
.	TRBV6-1	.	TRBJ2-7	ASSDRRDSSYEQY
.	TRBV19	.	TRBJ1-4	ASSNPRKNEKLF
TRBD2	TRBV5-1	once	TRBJ2-1	ASSTLAGVPNEQF
TRBD2	TRBV14	many	TRBJ2-1	ASSKELARYNEQF
TRBD2	TRBV20-1	few	TRBJ2-3	SASVWGTSGRGQVDTQY
.	TRBV25-1	.	TRBJ1-2	ASSESWDGYT
.	TRBV4-1	few	TRBJ1-2	ASSQSQGFGYGYT
.	TRBV20-1	many	TRBJ2-3	SASSGSTDTQY
.	TRBV3-1	many	TRBJ1-3	ASSVGLGNTIY
TRBD1	TRBV10-3	.	TRBJ1-6	AISKSRGPGNSPLH
.	TRBV20-1	.	TRBJ2-3	SASNSGSTDTQY
.	TRBV30	many	TRBJ2-2	AWSRGATTNTGELF
.	TRBV19	.	TRBJ1-4	ASSKAVANEKLF
.	TRBV30	.	TRBJ2-3	AWSVRRGTDTQY
.	TRBV24-1	.	TRBJ2-1	ATSVTGAGYNEQF
.	TRBV28	many	TRBJ2-7	ASRGQIDEQY
TRBD1	TRBV10-2	few	TRBJ1-2	ASSESGTGGGYT